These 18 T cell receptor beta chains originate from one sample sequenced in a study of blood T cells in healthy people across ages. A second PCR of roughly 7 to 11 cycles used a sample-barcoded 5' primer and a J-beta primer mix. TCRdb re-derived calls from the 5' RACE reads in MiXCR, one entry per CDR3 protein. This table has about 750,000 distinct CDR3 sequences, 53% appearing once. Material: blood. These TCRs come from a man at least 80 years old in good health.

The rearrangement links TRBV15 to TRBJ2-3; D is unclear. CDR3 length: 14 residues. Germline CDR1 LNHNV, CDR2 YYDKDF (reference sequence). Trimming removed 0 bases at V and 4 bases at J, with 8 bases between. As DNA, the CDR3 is TGTGCCACCAGCAGAGATAGAGTCGCAGATACGCAGTATTTT. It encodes CATSRDRVADTQYF.

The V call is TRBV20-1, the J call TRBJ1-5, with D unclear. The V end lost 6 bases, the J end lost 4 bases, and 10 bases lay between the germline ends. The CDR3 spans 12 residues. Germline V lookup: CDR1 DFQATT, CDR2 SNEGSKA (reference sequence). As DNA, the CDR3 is TGCAGTGCCTCGGACGGTAATCAGCCCCAGCATTTT. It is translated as CSASDGNQPQHF.

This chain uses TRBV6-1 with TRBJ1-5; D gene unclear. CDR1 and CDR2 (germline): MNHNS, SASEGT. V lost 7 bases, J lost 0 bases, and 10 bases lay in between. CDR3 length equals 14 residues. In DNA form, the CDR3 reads TGTGCCAGCACCCCGGCGTCTAGCAATCAGCCCCAGCATTTT. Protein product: CASTPASSNQPQHF.

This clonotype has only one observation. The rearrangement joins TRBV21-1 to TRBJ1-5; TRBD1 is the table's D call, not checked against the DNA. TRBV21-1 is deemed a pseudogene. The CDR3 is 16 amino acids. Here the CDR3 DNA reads TGTGCCAGCAGCAACCCGGGGGGGGACAGCAATCAGCCCCAGCATTTT. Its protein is CASSNPGGDSNQPQHF.

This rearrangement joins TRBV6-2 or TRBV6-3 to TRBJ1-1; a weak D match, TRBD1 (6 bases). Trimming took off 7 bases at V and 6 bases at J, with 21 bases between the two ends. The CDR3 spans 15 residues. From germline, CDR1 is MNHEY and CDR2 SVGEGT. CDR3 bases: TGTGCCAGCATAGGGGGAACCCCTAGACGTGCTGAAGCTTTCTTT. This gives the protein CASIGGTPRRAEAFF.

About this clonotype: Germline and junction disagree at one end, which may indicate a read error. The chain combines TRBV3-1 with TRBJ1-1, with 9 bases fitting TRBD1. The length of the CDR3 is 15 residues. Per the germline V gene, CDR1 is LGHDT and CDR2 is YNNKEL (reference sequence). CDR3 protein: CASSQGTGASTETFF. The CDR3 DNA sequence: TGTGCCAGCAGCCAAGGGACAGGGGCAAGTACTGAAACTTTCTTT.

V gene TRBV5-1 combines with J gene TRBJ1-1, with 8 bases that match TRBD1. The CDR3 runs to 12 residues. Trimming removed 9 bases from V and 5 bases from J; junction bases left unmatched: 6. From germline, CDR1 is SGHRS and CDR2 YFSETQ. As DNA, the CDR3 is TGCGCCACCTCCGACAGGGGAACTGAAGCTTTCTTT. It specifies CATSDRGTEAFF.

The CDR3 region is CASSRLSTDTQYF. For the CDR3, the DNA is TGTGCCAGCAGCCGACTGAGCACAGATACGCAGTATTTT. The chain is built from TRBV7-9 and TRBJ2-3; D remains ambiguous. Between the trimmed V and J ends, which lost 5 bases and 0 bases, there was a span of 6 bases. Per germline, CDR1 SEHNR and CDR2 FQNEAQ (reference sequence). The CDR3 sequence is 13 residues long.

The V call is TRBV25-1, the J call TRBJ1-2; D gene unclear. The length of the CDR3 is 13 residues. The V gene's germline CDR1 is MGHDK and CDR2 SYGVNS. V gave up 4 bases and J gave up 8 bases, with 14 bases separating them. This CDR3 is CASSVPGPGGYTF. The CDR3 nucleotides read TGTGCCAGCAGTGTTCCCGGTCCGGGGGGCTACACCTTC.

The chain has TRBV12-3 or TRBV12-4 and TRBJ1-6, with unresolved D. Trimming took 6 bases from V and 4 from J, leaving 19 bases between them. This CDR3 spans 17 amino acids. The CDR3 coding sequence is TGTGCCAGCAGCCCCCCGCCTCGAGGGAGGTATAATTCACCCCTCCACTTT. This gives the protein CASSPPPRGRYNSPLHF.

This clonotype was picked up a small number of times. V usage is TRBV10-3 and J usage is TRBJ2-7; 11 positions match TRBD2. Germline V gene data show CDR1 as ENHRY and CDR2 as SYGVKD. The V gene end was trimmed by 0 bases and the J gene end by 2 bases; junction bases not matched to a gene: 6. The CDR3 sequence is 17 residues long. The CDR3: CAISESRPSGGTYEQYF. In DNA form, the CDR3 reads TGTGCCATCAGTGAGTCTCGGCCTAGCGGGGGGACCTACGAGCAGTACTTC.

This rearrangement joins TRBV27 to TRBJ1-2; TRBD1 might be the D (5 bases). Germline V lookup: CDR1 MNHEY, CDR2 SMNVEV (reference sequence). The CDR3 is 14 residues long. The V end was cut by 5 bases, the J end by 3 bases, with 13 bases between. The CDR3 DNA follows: TGTGCCAGCAGTAGACAGACGGAATACTATGGCTACACCTTC. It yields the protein CASSRQTEYYGYTF.

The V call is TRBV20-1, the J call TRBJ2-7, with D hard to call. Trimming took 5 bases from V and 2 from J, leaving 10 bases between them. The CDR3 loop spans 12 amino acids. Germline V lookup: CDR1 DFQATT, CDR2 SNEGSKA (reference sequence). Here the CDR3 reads CSARGTAYEQYF. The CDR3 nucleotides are TGCAGTGCTCGTGGAACCGCCTACGAGCAGTACTTC.

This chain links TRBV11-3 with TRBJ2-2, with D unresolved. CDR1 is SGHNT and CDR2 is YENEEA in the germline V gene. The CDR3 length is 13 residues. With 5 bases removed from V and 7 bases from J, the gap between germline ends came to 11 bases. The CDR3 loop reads CASSTLGGGELFF. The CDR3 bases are TGTGCCAGCAGCACCCTAGGTGGCGGGGAGCTGTTTTTT.

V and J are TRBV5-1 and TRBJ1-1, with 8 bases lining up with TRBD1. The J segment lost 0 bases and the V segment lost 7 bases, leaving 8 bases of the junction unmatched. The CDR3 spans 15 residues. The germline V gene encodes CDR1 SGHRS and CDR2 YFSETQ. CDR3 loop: CASGYGQGMNTEAFF. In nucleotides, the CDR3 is TGCGCCAGCGGTTATGGACAGGGAATGAACACTGAAGCTTTCTTT.

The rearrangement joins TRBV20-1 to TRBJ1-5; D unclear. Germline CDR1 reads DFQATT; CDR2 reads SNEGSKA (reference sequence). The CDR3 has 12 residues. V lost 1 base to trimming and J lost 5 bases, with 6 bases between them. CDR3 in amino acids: CSARVRYQPQHF. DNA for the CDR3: TGCAGTGCTAGAGTAAGGTATCAGCCCCAGCATTTT.

CDR3 nucleotides: TGTGCCACGACCGTAACTCAAGGGTGGAACACTGAAGCTTTCTTT. Amino acids: CATTVTQGWNTEAFF. The rearrangement joins TRBV11-1 to TRBJ1-1; D unclear. This CDR3 has 15 amino acids. Germline lookup yields CDR1 SGHAT and CDR2 FQDESV (reference sequence). Trimming stripped 10 bases from V and 1 base from J, with 19 bases between.

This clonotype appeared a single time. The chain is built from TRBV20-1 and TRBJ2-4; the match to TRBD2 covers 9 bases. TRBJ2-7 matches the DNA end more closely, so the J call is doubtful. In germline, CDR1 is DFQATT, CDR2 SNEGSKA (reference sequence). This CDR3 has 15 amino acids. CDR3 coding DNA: TGCAGTGCTAGAGATCCCGGCGGGAGGGGTGACGAGCAGTACTTC. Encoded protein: CSARDPGGRGDEQYF.